This TCR beta chain is from a study of CD8 T cells in Susac syndrome. A quantity of about 0.5 to 1 ug RNA underwent reverse transcription using random hexamers. MiXCR was run by TCRdb on the immunoSEQ multiplex PCR reads, yielding one entry per CDR3 protein. The table lists around 150,000 distinct CDR3 sequences, 95% of them singletons, with roughly 0.14% in the top ten. From germline, CDR1 is LGHDT and CDR2 YNNKEL (reference sequence). This CDR3 spans 12 amino acids. The V and J ends lost 6 bases and 1 base respectively, with 6 bases between them. The sample taken for sequencing was CD4+ T cells from PBMCs. The V call is TRBV3-1, the J call TRBJ2-5, with D uncertain. This receptor was taken from a human donor with Susac syndrome. The DNA for the CDR3 is TGTGCCAGCAGGACAACCCAAGAGACCCAGTACTTC. As protein: CASRTTQETQYF.